The text below deals with one TCR beta chain. Its cognate antigen is unknown. These data are taken from a study of neoadjuvant nivolumab and ipilimumab in lung cancer. Study background: Nivolumab 3 mg/kg was given days 1, 15 and 29, plus ipilimumab 1 mg/kg day 1 in combination.

Study-level results: Only two of four nivolumab-treated tumors gained richness and clonality by surgery.

Method: immunoSEQ multiplex PCR; TCRdb's copy keeps in-frame clones and lacks some. The sample has tens of thousands of clones; 80% to 90% are singletons. CDR3 length: 13 residues. The germline V and J ends were trimmed by 0 bases and 7 bases, with 10 bases remaining between them. In germline, CDR1 is SGHNT, CDR2 YENEEA. The V call is TRBV11-3, the J call TRBJ2-7, with D tentatively TRBD1 or TRBD2 (5 bases each). The specimen comprised blood, sampled before neoadjuvant nivolumab, alone or with ipilimumab. The clonotype originates from an adult with non-small cell lung cancer. Some clones in this sample may be carry-over from other donors' samples. The CDR3 nucleotides are TGTGCCAGCAGCTTAGATGGGGACGGAGAGCAGTACTTC. Its translation is CASSLDGDGEQYF.